This T cell receptor (beta chain) was observed in a study of T cell clonotyping in hematopoietic cell transplantation (dated by TCRdb to the early 2020s). Some background on the complete study: A total of about 140 blood samples were gathered in the study from roughly 37 consecutive transplant recipients along with their related donors. Recruitment of patients ran from September 2015 to early 2017, and follow-up continued until late 2020 or until death. Broader findings and caveats from the paper: After transplant, TCR diversity in recipients dropped, and pathologically expanded clonotypes increased progressively from day 30 to day 180. The sample size was limited and the cells went unsorted, which meant the CD4 and CD8 repertoire contributions could not be told apart. Inverse Simpson Index values from donors and from recipients before transplant predicted broader TCR repertoire diversity after transplant. Recipient repertoires showed only a small fraction of overlap with donor repertoires, and over 95% appeared de novo at the given depth.

TCR beta CDR3 regions were amplified from genomic DNA with the immunoSEQ assay, a bias-controlled multiplex PCR using V- and J-specific primers. In a second PCR step, a proprietary barcode and Illumina adapter sequences were attached to the CDR3 amplicons. An Illumina MiSeq instrument was used for sequencing of the CDR3 libraries. In the authors' own workflow: immunoSEQ Analyzer 3.0 was used for export and quality control, with R Bioconductor and Immunarch used for downstream analyses. Only productive rearrangements in the normalized downsampled data set were used to calculate repertoire metrics. Clonotypes larger than 5 templates in the normalized cohort were defined as pathologically expanded. The Inverse Simpson Index was used to measure repertoire diversity. To capture all clonotypes, CMV-specificity analyses were performed on the non-normalized data set. TCRdb mirrors the immuneACCESS table, restricted to in-frame sequences. Some clones are absent from its copies; in checked studies, under half trace to an unresolved V gene, and the reason for the others is unknown. V and J calls plus clone size are reproduced from that table; the DNA served to infer D and trimming. Counted in this sample were 35,000 to 45,000 clones; 94% of them appeared once. The top ten hold roughly 0.85% of the sample.

The germline V gene (reference sequence) sets CDR1 to GTSNPN and CDR2 to SVGIG. The CDR3 starts with the cysteine, ends with the phenylalanine, and has 14 residues. The entry retains the CDR3 DNA only, 42 bases that are in frame from base 1. V loses 3 bases of germline sequence and J loses 1 base, and the interval between the two ends is 10 bases. Blood samples for TCR beta sequencing were given by related transplant donors. Nuclei Lysis Solution was used to extract genomic DNA from fresh or cryopreserved unfractionated peripheral blood mononuclear cells. About this clone itself: Its antigen is currently not known. No clone much larger than this one lies a single base away; base qualities are absent.

The chain is made from TRBV30 and TRBJ1-3, and perhaps TRBD1 as D gene, on 5 matching bases. Sequenced input: peripheral blood mononuclear cells. The clonotype originates from a woman in her fifties or sixties in good health. Some clones in this sample may be carry-over from other donors' samples. For the CDR3, the sequence is CAWSLGGSGNTIYF. The nucleotides read TGTGCCTGGAGCCTGGGGGGGTCTGGAAACACCATATATTTT.